Below are 18 T cell receptor beta chains sequenced from a single sample in a study of response to subunit inactivated influenza vaccine (dated by TCRdb to the late 2010s). The library relied on RT-PCR. Sequencer: Illumina HiSeq 2500. TCRdb trimmed public reads at Q25 via fastp, called clones via MiXCR and kept in-frame beta chains. Merged by CDR3 protein, the rows form single entries marked with the most common genes and DNA. This sample holds roughly 500,000 distinct CDR3 sequences; about 25% were observed only once. Around 1.8% of the sample lies in the top ten. The input for sequencing was CD4+ T cells sorted from PBMCs, taken about 5 days after vaccination. These receptors originate from a man in his fifties or sixties who received an inactivated influenza vaccine. Donor details come from another sample of the same person, matched by shared clones.

This chain links TRBV20-1 with TRBJ1-1, with no clear D. This CDR3 contains 12 residues. The germline V gene encodes CDR1 DFQATT and CDR2 SNEGSKA (reference sequence). The V end was cut by 3 bases, the J end by 0 bases, with 5 bases between. This CDR3 reads CSASVLNTEAFF. Here the CDR3 DNA reads TGCAGTGCTAGCGTATTGAACACTGAAGCTTTCTTT.

This clonotype was seen a handful of times. The chain couples TRBV12-3 or TRBV12-4 to TRBJ1-6; 8 bases align to TRBD1. The ends lost 2 bases at V and 10 bases at J; junction bases unmatched: 4. The length of the CDR3 is 14 residues. CDR3: CASSLTGGTSPLHF. The CDR3 nucleotides are TGTGCCAGCAGTTTAACAGGGGGGACCTCACCCCTCCACTTT.

The genes are TRBV5-1 and TRBJ2-7; 8 bases line up with TRBD2. The CDR3 contains 16 residues. Looked up from germline, CDR1 is SGHRS and CDR2 is YFSETQ. The V segment lost 0 bases and the J segment 7 bases; nucleotides outside the gene matches: 12. The DNA for the CDR3 is TGCGCCAGCAGCTTGGTTACTAGCGGCCCGCGCGGGGAGCAGTACTTC. It translates to CASSLVTSGPRGEQYF.

The chain joins TRBV20-1 to TRBJ2-1; D gene uncertain. Germline-derived CDR1 and CDR2 are DFQATT and SNEGSKA (reference sequence). This CDR3 comprises 15 residues. V gave up 6 bases and J gave up 4 bases, with 19 bases separating them. CDR3 loop: CSAPPRTRIYNEQFF. DNA of the CDR3: TGCAGTGCCCCCCCCCGTACCAGAATTTACAATGAGCAGTTCTTC.

The count of this clonotype is one. The chain employs TRBV4-3 and TRBJ2-1, with 7 nucleotides matching TRBD1. Unmatched junction bases numbered 7, after V lost 3 bases and J lost 8 bases. The CDR3 length is 14 residues. Germline lookup yields CDR1 LGHNA and CDR2 YSLEER. The CDR3 bases are TGCGCCAGCAGCCACGGACGACAGGGTTATGAGCAGTTCTTC. This codes for CASSHGRQGYEQFF.

This clonotype was counted between two and nine times. V and J are TRBV6-1 and TRBJ1-2, with D perhaps matching TRBD1 (5 bases). The CDR3 loop spans 18 amino acids. Trimming removed 6 bases from V and 4 bases from J, with 27 bases in between. Germline loops: CDR1 MNHNS, CDR2 SASEGT. CDR3 amino acids: CASSHNLVWSGSFYGYTF. The CDR3 nucleotides read TGTGCCAGCAGCCATAATCTTGTGTGGTCAGGGAGTTTCTATGGCTACACCTTC.

The chain carries TRBV4-3 and TRBJ1-4; no clear D gene. V lost 0 bases and J 8 bases, leaving 10 bases between the germline ends. Per the germline V gene, CDR1 is LGHNA and CDR2 is YSLEER. The CDR3 loop spans 14 amino acids. The CDR3 loop is CASSQDSAREKLFF. The CDR3 nucleotides read TGCGCCAGCAGCCAAGATAGCGCCAGGGAAAAACTGTTTTTT.

This sequence joins TRBV7-9 and TRBJ2-2; D ambiguous. Germline assignment: CDR1 SEHNR and CDR2 FQNEAQ (reference sequence). The V and J ends lost 1 base and 6 bases respectively, with 12 bases between them. The CDR3 is 15 residues long. CDR3 region: CASSLGVGRPGELFF. The CDR3 DNA is TGTGCCAGCAGCTTAGGTGTCGGCCGCCCCGGGGAGCTGTTTTTT.

This clonotype was seen more than once but under ten times. The chain employs TRBV10-3 and TRBJ2-7, with 12 nucleotides matching TRBD2. Germline V gene sequence: CDR1 ENHRY, CDR2 SYGVKD. The trim removed 0 bases at V and 0 bases at J, leaving 15 bases unmatched. The CDR3 is 21 residues long. The CDR3: CAISESRELAGGDRSSYEQYF. In DNA, the CDR3 is TGTGCCATCAGTGAGTCGAGGGAACTAGCGGGAGGCGATAGGAGCTCCTACGAGCAGTACTTC.

The gene calls are TRBV7-9 and TRBJ2-1, with 10 bases fitting TRBD1. The CDR3 contains 13 residues. Losses at the gene ends were 4 bases for V and 6 bases for J; bases not matched to a gene: 0. The germline gives CDR1 SEHNR, CDR2 FQNEAQ (reference sequence). CDR3 sequence: CASSWTGGNEQFF. The CDR3 nucleotides are TGTGCCAGCAGCTGGACAGGGGGCAATGAGCAGTTCTTC.

This clonotype occurred a few times. The V and J genes are TRBV20-1 and TRBJ2-3; tentative D call: TRBD2 (5 bases). The ends were cut back, 6 bases at V and 1 base at J, with 8 bases in the middle. The CDR3 is 12 amino acids. Per the germline V gene, CDR1 is DFQATT and CDR2 is SNEGSKA (reference sequence). The CDR3 bases are TGCAGTGCCCACGGGGGCACAGATACGCAGTATTTT. It codes for CSAHGGTDTQYF.

The chain couples TRBV20-1 to TRBJ1-3; 7 positions agree with TRBD1. V was pared by 0 bases and J by 4 bases, with 3 bases of the junction left unmatched. Germline assignment: CDR1 DFQATT and CDR2 SNEGSKA (reference sequence). The CDR3 sequence is 14 residues long. In DNA, the CDR3 is TGCAGTGCTAGAGACCTGACAGGGGGAAACACCATATATTTT. Its protein product is CSARDLTGGNTIYF.

CDR3 region: CASSSRDRASYEQYF. Here the CDR3 DNA reads TGCGCCAGCAGCTCCCGGGACAGGGCTTCCTACGAGCAGTACTTC. The chain joins TRBV5-1 to TRBJ2-7; 9 bases match TRBD1. CDR3 length: 15 amino acids. Germline V gives CDR1 SGHRS, CDR2 YFSETQ. V lost 3 bases to trimming and J lost 1 base; unmatched junction nucleotides: 5.

V gene TRBV12-3 or TRBV12-4 combines with J gene TRBJ1-2; D may be TRBD1 (5 bases). The CDR3 extends over 13 amino acids. V was trimmed by 2 bases and J by 7 bases, leaving 11 bases between them. CDR3 sequence reads: CASSLQGSFGYTF. DNA of the CDR3: TGTGCCAGCAGTTTACAGGGTTCGTTTGGCTACACCTTC.

This clonotype was recorded only once. The V call is TRBV6-1, the J call TRBJ2-6; tentatively, D is TRBD2 (6 bases). This CDR3 has 18 amino acids. Germline V lookup: CDR1 MNHNS, CDR2 SASEGT. V was trimmed by 6 bases and J by 0 bases, leaving 18 bases between them. The CDR3 reads CASSQDGLIHSGANVLTF. CDR3 nucleotides: TGTGCCAGCAGCCAGGACGGACTAATACACTCTGGGGCCAACGTCCTGACTTTC.

The rearrangement links TRBV6-5 to TRBJ2-2; D not resolved. The CDR3 is 17 amino acids. V was trimmed by 2 bases and J by 1 base, leaving 14 bases between them. The germline V gene encodes CDR1 MNHEY and CDR2 SVGAGI. CDR3 DNA sequence: TGTGCCAGCAGTTACGCTGATGACCGGAGGAACACCGGGGAGCTGTTTTTT. Translated: CASSYADDRRNTGELFF.

This clonotype was detected a few times. The chain joins TRBV6-1 to TRBJ1-2; 11 nucleotides line up with TRBD1. The CDR3 extends over 15 amino acids. With V trimmed by 6 bases and J by 6 bases, 9 bases remained unmatched. Germline CDR1 reads MNHNS; CDR2 reads SASEGT. The CDR3 bases are TGTGCCAGCAGCCAGGACAGGGGGCGTAGCGATGGCTACACCTTC. It codes for CASSQDRGRSDGYTF.

The chain couples TRBV5-1 to TRBJ1-3, with D hard to call. This CDR3 contains 15 residues. Germline lookup yields CDR1 SGHRS and CDR2 YFSETQ. Between the trimmed V and J ends, which lost 0 bases and 0 bases, there was a span of 7 bases. The CDR3 coding sequence is TGCGCCAGCAGCTTGGGCACGGACTCTGGAAACACCATATATTTT. Its translation: CASSLGTDSGNTIYF.